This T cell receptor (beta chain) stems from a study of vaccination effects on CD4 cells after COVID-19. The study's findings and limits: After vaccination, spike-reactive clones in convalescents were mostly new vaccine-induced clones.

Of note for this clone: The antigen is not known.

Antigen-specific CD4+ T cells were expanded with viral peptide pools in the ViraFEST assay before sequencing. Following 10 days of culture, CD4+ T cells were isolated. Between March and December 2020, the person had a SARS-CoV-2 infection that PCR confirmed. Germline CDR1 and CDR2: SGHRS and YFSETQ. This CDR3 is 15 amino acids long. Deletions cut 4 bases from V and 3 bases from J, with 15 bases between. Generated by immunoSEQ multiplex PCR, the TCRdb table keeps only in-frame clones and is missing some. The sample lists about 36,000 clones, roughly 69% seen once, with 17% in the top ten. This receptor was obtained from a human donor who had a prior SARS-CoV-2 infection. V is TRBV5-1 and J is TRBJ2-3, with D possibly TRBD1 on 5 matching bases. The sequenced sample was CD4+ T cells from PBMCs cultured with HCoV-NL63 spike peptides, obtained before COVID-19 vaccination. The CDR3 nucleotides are TGCGCCAGCAGCGCTTGGACAAGGAAGACAGATACGCAGTATTTT. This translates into CASSAWTRKTDTQYF.